This TCR beta chain is drawn from a study of T cells in Graves' hyperthyroidism and ophthalmopathy. This clonotype has a count of ten or more. Its antigen is still unknown. Study conclusions and caveats: Also found in blood were most expanded thyroid clonotypes above 0.001. A model built on 13 V-J features separated ophthalmopathy from stable hyperthyroidism.

Graves' hyperthyroidism without ophthalmopathy progression within 18 months was termed stable. The authors obtained PBMCs from roughly 9.7 ml of fresh peripheral blood. The CDR3 regions of TCR beta were amplified from RNA transcripts. Initially, a first-round RT-PCR of the TCR CDR3 employed the HTBI primer set. TCRdb reprocessed the multiplex PCR reads with MiXCR, giving one entry per CDR3 protein. The sample lists hundreds of thousands of distinct CDR3 sequences, around 38% occurring once. This CDR3 is 13 amino acids long. CDR1 and CDR2 (germline): SGHVS, FQNEAQ. V lost 6 bases to trimming and J lost 5 bases, with 13 bases between them.

The TCR originated in a man between 18 and 29 years old with Graves' hyperthyroidism. The chain uses TRBV7-8 and TRBJ1-1, with D possibly TRBD1 on 5 matching bases. Sequenced input: blood. The DNA for the CDR3 is TGTGCCAGCAGTGTCCCAGGGAGTACTGAAGCTTTCTTT. Protein sequence: CASSVPGSTEAFF.